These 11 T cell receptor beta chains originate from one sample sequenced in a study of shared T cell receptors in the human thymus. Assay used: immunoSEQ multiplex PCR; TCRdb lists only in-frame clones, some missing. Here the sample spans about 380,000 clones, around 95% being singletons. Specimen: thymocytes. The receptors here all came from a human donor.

The CDR3 region is CASSVACPGQGANNEQFF. The CDR3 DNA is TGTGCCAGCAGCGTAGCTTGTCCGGGACAGGGGGCGAACAATGAGCAGTTCTTC. The V and J genes are TRBV9 and TRBJ2-1; 12 bases match TRBD1. V lost 0 bases and J lost 5; bases outside the gene matches: 9. There are 18 residues in the CDR3. Germline CDR1 and CDR2: SGDLS and YYNGEE.

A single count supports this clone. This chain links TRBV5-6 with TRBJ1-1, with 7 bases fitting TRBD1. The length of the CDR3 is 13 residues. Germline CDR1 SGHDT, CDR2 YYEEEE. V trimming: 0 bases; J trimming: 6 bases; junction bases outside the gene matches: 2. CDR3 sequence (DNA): TGTGCCAGCAGCTTGGCCAGGGGGGCTGAAGCTTTCTTT. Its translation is CASSLARGAEAFF.

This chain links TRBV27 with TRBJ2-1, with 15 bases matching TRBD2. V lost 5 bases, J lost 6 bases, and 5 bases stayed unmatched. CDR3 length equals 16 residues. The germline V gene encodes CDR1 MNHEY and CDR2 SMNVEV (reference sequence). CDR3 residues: CASSRPGLAGGNEQFF. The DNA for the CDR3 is TGTGCCAGCAGTCGACCGGGACTAGCGGGAGGCAATGAGCAGTTCTTC.

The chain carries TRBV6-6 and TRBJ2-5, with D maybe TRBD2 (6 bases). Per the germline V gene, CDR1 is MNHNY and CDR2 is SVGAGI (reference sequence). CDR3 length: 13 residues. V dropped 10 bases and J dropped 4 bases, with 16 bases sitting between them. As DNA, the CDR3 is TGTGCCAACCCTAAACCGGGACTAGAGACCCAGTACTTC. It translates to CANPKPGLETQYF.

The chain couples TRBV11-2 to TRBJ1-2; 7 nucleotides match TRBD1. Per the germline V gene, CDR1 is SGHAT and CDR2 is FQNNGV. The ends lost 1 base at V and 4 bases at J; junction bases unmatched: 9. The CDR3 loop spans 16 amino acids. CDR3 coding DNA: TGTGCCAGCAGCTTAGGACTCCAGGGGGTTGGCTATGGCTACACCTTC. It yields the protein CASSLGLQGVGYGYTF.

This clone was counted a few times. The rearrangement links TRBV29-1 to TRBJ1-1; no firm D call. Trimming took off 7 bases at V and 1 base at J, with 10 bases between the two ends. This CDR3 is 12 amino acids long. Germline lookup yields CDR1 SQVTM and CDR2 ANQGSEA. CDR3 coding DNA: TGCAGCGCTAGTGACGGGAACACTGAAGCTTTCTTT. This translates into CSASDGNTEAFF.

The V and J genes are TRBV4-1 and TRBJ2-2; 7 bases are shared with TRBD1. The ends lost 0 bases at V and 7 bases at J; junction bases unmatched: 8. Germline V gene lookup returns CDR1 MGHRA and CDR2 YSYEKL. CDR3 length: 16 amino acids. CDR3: CASSQDREGGHGELFF. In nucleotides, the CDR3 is TGCGCCAGCAGCCAAGATAGGGAAGGGGGCCACGGGGAGCTGTTTTTT.

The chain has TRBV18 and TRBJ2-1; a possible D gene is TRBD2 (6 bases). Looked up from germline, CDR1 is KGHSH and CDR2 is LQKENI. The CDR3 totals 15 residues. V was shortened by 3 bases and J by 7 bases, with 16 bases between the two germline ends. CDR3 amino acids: CASSPAAPGRNEQFF. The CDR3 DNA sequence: TGTGCCAGCTCACCGGCCGCCCCCGGGAGAAATGAGCAGTTCTTC.

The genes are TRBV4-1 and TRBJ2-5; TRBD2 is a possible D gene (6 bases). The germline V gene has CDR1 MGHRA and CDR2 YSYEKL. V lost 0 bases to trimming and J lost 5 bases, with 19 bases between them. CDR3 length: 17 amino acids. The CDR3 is CASSQEAGTFKGETQYF. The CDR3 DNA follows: TGCGCCAGCAGCCAAGAGGCGGGGACTTTTAAGGGGGAGACCCAGTACTTC.

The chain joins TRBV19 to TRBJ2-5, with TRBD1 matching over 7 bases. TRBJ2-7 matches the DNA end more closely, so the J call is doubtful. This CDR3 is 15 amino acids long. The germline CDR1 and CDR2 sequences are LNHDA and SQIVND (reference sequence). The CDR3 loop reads CASRRGQGLLYEQYF. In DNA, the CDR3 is TGTGCCAGTAGAAGGGGGCAGGGGCTCTTGTACGAGCAGTACTTC.

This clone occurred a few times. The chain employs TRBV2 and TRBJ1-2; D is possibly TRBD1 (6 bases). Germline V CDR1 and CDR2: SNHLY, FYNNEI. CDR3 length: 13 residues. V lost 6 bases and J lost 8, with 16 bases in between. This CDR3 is CASRDTGQYGYTF. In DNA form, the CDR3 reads TGTGCCAGCAGGGATACAGGGCAGTACGGCTACACCTTC. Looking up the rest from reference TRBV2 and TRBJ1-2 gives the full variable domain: EPEVTQTPSHQVTQMGQEVILRCVPISNHLYFYWYRQILGQKVEFLVSFYNNEISEKSEIFDDQFSVERPDGSNFTLKIRSTKLEDSAMYFCASRDTGQYGYTFGSGTRLTVV.